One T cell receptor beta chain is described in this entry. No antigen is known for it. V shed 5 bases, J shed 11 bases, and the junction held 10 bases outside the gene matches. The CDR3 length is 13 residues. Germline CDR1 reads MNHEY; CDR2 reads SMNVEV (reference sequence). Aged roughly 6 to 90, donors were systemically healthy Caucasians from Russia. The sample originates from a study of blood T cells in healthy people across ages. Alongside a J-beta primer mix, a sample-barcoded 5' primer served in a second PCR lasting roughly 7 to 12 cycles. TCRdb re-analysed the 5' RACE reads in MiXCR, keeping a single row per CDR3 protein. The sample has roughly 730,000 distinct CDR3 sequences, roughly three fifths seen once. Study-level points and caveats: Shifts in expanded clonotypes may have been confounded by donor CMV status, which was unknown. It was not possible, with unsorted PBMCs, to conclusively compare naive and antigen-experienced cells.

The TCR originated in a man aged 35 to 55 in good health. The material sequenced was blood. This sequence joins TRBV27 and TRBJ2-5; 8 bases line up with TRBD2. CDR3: CASSPETSAEQYF. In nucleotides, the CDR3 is TGTGCCAGCAGTCCTGAGACTAGCGCTGAGCAGTACTTC.